This T cell receptor beta chain was found in a study of spatial heterogeneity in lung cancer. Study-level information: Detection consistently yielded more beta chains than alpha chains. Across the raw uncorrected reads, a unique TCR and UMI combination was observed, on average, more than ten times.

The time point was: sample taken at primary tumor resection. The sequenced material consisted of unsorted whole RNA from tumor, nontumor lung or frozen PBMC. The donors were 55 to 85 patients with non-small cell lung cancer that was early-stage and untreated. The germline V and J ends were trimmed by 0 bases and 6 bases, with 11 bases remaining between them. The length of the CDR3 is 13 residues. Germline values: CDR1 DFQATT, CDR2 SNEGSKA (reference sequence). A unique molecular identifier was carried by every single TCR cDNA molecule. TCRdb analysed the 5' RACE reads with MiXCR anew, one entry per CDR3 protein. The sample includes some 11,000 distinct CDR3 sequences, 6.2% of them seen just once. This clonotype was observed many times. This beta chain turned up in a library designed for alpha chains; as an off-target read, its abundance says little.

The receptor was isolated from a male donor with early-stage non-small cell lung cancer. The chain carries TRBV20-1 and TRBJ1-1, with D hard to call. Sequences were derived from normal lung tissue next to the tumor, sampled at surgery. CDR3 DNA: TGCAGTGCTAGAGATGCCTCTAGATCTGAAGCTTTCTTT. It codes for CSARDASRSEAFF.